A selection of T cell receptor beta chains follows, all from one sample in a study of T cells in Graves' hyperthyroidism and ophthalmopathy. TCRdb itself ran the multiplex PCR reads through MiXCR, one entry per CDR3 protein. The profile shows 700,000 to 950,000 distinct CDR3 sequences, 30% to 40% of them singletons. Sequencing was done on a sample of blood. The receptors stem from a woman aged 40-49 years with Graves' hyperthyroidism. Both conserved end residues are part of each CDR3. A D gene is named only where the DNA matches it firmly. Expanded clones get a size class; other rows say once, few or many, or leave the size out.

abundance	j_gene	d_gene	v_gene	CDR3aa	CDR3nt
many	TRBJ1-2	.	TRBV2	CAGRGQSYGYTF	TGTGCCGGCAGGGGACAAAGCTATGGCTACACCTTC
once	TRBJ1-5	TRBD1	TRBV5-1	CASSLGDSREQPQHF	TGCGCCAGCAGCCTCGGGGACAGTCGGGAGCAGCCCCAGCATTTT
.	TRBJ2-7	.	TRBV19	CASSITGYGPYEQYF	TGTGCCAGTAGTATAACTGGGTACGGTCCCTACGAGCAGTACTTC
few	TRBJ1-5	TRBD1	TRBV7-9	CASSLFRGLGTGDQPQHF	TGTGCCAGCAGCTTGTTTCGGGGGCTCGGGACAGGGGATCAGCCCCAGCATTTT
few	TRBJ2-7	TRBD1	TRBV7-2	CASSQQGQGRYEQYF	TGTGCCAGCTCCCAACAGGGACAGGGGCGCTACGAGCAGTACTTC
.	TRBJ1-5	TRBD1	TRBV14	CASSQEPRTGFGQPQHF	TGTGCCAGCAGCCAAGAACCGAGGACAGGGTTCGGTCAGCCCCAGCATTTT
.	TRBJ1-2	.	TRBV19	CASSPRLRDGYTF	TGTGCCAGTAGTCCGCGGTTGCGGGATGGCTACACCTTC
many	TRBJ2-7	TRBD2	TRBV2	CASRRTSPPPEQYF	TGTGCCAGCAGGCGGACTAGCCCTCCCCCCGAGCAGTACTTC
.	TRBJ2-6	.	TRBV12-3/TRBV12-4	CASNTGLFSLAGANVLTF	TGTGCCAGCAATACAGGGTTGTTTAGTCTTGCCGGGGCCAACGTCCTGACTTTC
.	TRBJ2-2	.	TRBV7-3	CASSLNGLAGVTGELFF	TGTGCCAGCAGCTTAAATGGTCTGGCAGGAGTTACCGGGGAGCTGTTTTTT
few	TRBJ2-5	.	TRBV11-2	CASSLGLEVAIQETQYF	TGTGCCAGCAGCTTAGGGCTAGAGGTGGCCATCCAAGAGACCCAGTACTTC
few	TRBJ1-2	.	TRBV19	CANKLSEGVYGYTF	TGTGCCAATAAGTTGTCAGAGGGGGTCTATGGCTACACCTTC
.	TRBJ1-1	.	TRBV7-9	CASSLDSTNTEAFF	TGTGCCAGCAGCTTGGACAGTACGAACACTGAAGCTTTCTTT
many	TRBJ1-1	.	TRBV10-3	CAISGSETGTAAFF	TGTGCCATCAGTGGGAGTGAGACAGGCACCGCGGCTTTCTTT
.	TRBJ2-5	.	TRBV6-5	CASSPETGPETQYF	TGTGCCAGCAGTCCAGAAACAGGGCCAGAGACCCAGTACTTC
.	TRBJ2-7	.	TRBV4-1	CASSQVQGRDDEQYF	TGCGCCAGCAGCCAAGTTCAGGGTAGGGACGACGAGCAGTACTTC
.	TRBJ2-1	.	TRBV7-2	CASSLVGGQPRHEQFF	TGTGCCAGCAGCTTAGTAGGAGGACAGCCGAGGCATGAGCAGTTCTTC
many	TRBJ1-5	.	TRBV15	CATSRTVNQPQHF	TGTGCCACCAGCAGGACAGTAAATCAGCCCCAGCATTTT
few	TRBJ2-5	.	TRBV6-5	CASSRGESVQETQYF	TGTGCCAGCAGTAGAGGGGAGAGCGTGCAAGAGACCCAGTACTTC
few	TRBJ1-5	.	TRBV11-2	CASSQESSGNNQPQHF	TGTGCCAGCAGCCAAGAAAGCTCCGGGAACAATCAGCCCCAGCATTTT
.	TRBJ2-7	.	TRBV6-5	CASSYSRVHEQYF	TGTGCCAGCAGTTACTCTCGGGTCCACGAGCAGTACTTC
once	TRBJ2-7	TRBD2	TRBV7-2	CASSGGPAAYEQYF	TGTGCCAGCTCGGGAGGGCCGGCGGCCTACGAGCAGTACTTC
.	TRBJ1-2	.	TRBV10-3	CAISEGDAPRNF	TGTGCCATCAGTGAGGGGGACGCCCCGCGGAACTTC
.	TRBJ2-5	.	TRBV14	CASSQGRWAVETQYF	TGTGCCAGCAGCCAAGGCCGGTGGGCGGTAGAGACCCAGTACTTC
many	TRBJ2-7	TRBD2	TRBV20-1	CSALNLAGTLNEQYF	TGCAGTGCTCTCAACTTAGCGGGAACGTTAAACGAGCAGTACTTC
few	TRBJ1-1	.	TRBV5-4	CASSSGGNENTEAFF	TGTGCCAGCAGCTCCGGGGGGAACGAAAACACTGAAGCTTTCTTT
many	TRBJ1-6	.	TRBV20-1	CSARDDRVGGSPLHF	TGCAGTGCTAGAGACGACCGGGTCGGCGGCTCACCCCTCCACTTT
.	TRBJ2-7	TRBD2	TRBV20-1	CSASLAGVSHYEQYF	TGCAGTGCTAGCCTAGCGGGGGTATCACACTACGAGCAGTACTTC
few	TRBJ2-7	TRBD2	TRBV7-9	CASSLAGRAGYISYEQYF	TGTGCCAGCAGCTTAGCGGGGAGGGCAGGGTATATCTCCTACGAGCAGTACTTC
many	TRBJ1-5	.	TRBV7-2	CASSLERNQPQHF	TGTGCCAGCAGCTTAGAGAGGAATCAGCCCCAGCATTTT
few	TRBJ2-7	TRBD1	TRBV11-2	CASSLGQDRGYEQYF	TGTGCCAGCTCACTGGGACAGGACCGTGGGTACGAGCAGTACTTC
.	TRBJ2-1	TRBD1	TRBV7-3	CASSSRGQGPYNEQFF	TGTGCCAGCAGCTCACGAGGACAGGGGCCCTACAATGAGCAGTTCTTC
.	TRBJ2-3	.	TRBV10-2	CASSPSSDTQYF	TGCGCCAGCAGCCCTTCTTCAGATACGCAGTATTTT
few	TRBJ2-2	TRBD2	TRBV20-1	CSARTSGRADTGELFF	TGCAGTGCTCGAACTAGCGGGAGGGCGGACACCGGGGAGCTGTTTTTT
.	TRBJ2-7	TRBD1	TRBV20-1	CSARDPGQGVYEQYF	TGCAGTGCTAGAGATCCGGGACAGGGGGTCTACGAGCAGTACTTC
few	TRBJ1-6	.	TRBV6-5	CASSFAGQIYNSPLHF	TGTGCCAGCAGTTTCGCGGGACAAATCTATAATTCACCCCTCCACTTT
many	TRBJ2-2	.	TRBV12-3/TRBV12-4	CASSTQGWTGELFF	TGTGCCAGCAGTACCCAGGGGTGGACCGGGGAGCTGTTTTTT
.	TRBJ2-1	.	TRBV7-3	CASSLNGLVDEQFF	TGTGCCAGCAGCTTAAACGGGCTAGTCGATGAGCAGTTCTTC
.	TRBJ2-7	TRBD1	TRBV7-2	CASSQDKYRGYEQYF	TGCGCCAGCAGCCAAGATAAATACAGGGGGTACGAGCAGTACTTC
many	TRBJ1-4	.	TRBV10-3	CAAMDSFNEKLFF	TGTGCCGCGATGGACAGCTTTAATGAAAAACTGTTTTTT
many	TRBJ2-5	TRBD2	TRBV10-2	CASSDLTERGETQYF	TGCGCCAGCAGTGATCTAACCGAGCGGGGGGAGACCCAGTACTTC
.	TRBJ1-4	.	TRBV5-1	CASSLKGKLFF	TGCGCCAGCAGCTTGAAGGGAAAACTGTTTTTT
many	TRBJ2-7	.	TRBV7-8	CASALISEDEQYF	TGTGCCAGCGCCTTAATCAGCGAGGACGAGCAGTACTTC
.	TRBJ1-2	.	TRBV6-5	CASRYPGRDGYTF	TGTGCCAGCAGATATCCAGGACGGGATGGCTACACCTTC
many	TRBJ1-2	.	TRBV12-3/TRBV12-4	CASRLSNYGYTF	TGTGCCAGCAGACTATCAAACTATGGCTACACCTTC
many	TRBJ1-4	.	TRBV4-3	CASSQDSATNEKLFF	TGCGCCAGCAGCCAAGATTCCGCAACTAATGAAAAACTGTTTTTT
.	TRBJ1-5	TRBD1	TRBV25-1	CASSEEGANQPQHF	TGTGCCAGCAGTGAGGAGGGGGCCAATCAGCCCCAGCATTTT
.	TRBJ1-1	.	TRBV25-1	CASSEAGLPLDTEAFF	TGTGCCAGCAGTGAAGCGGGACTCCCCCTGGACACTGAAGCCTTCTTT
many	TRBJ2-7	TRBD2	TRBV7-9	CASSFPRAGGPPYEQYF	TGTGCCAGCAGCTTCCCGAGGGCGGGGGGACCTCCCTACGAGCAGTACTTC
many	TRBJ1-2	.	TRBV7-2	CASSLDRTDYGYTF	TGTGCCAGCAGCCTGGACCGGACAGACTATGGCTACACCTTC
.	TRBJ1-1	TRBD1	TRBV14	CASSTQGRGIVTEAFF	TGTGCCAGCAGCACCCAGGGCAGGGGGATTGTGACTGAAGCTTTCTTT
.	TRBJ1-2	.	TRBV29-1	CSVDDGARHGYTF	TGCAGCGTTGACGACGGGGCCCGTCATGGCTACACCTTC
few	TRBJ1-1	.	TRBV6-1	CASWEVRAEAFF	TGTGCCAGCTGGGAGGTGAGGGCTGAAGCTTTCTTT
.	TRBJ1-1	.	TRBV19	CASSMGEAFF	TGTGCCAGTAGTATGGGTGAAGCTTTCTTT
.	TRBJ2-2	.	TRBV20-1	CSVESGRNTGELFF	TGCAGCGTAGAGTCAGGGAGGAACACCGGGGAGCTGTTTTTT
many	TRBJ1-1	.	TRBV2	CASSRSPKAFF	TGTGCCAGCAGCCGCTCCCCTAAAGCTTTCTTT
many	TRBJ2-7	.	TRBV7-9	CASREGAGVVHEQYF	TGTGCCAGCAGAGAGGGGGCGGGAGTGGTCCACGAGCAGTACTTC
.	TRBJ2-7	TRBD1	TRBV13	CASRRAGGAYEQYF	TGTGCATCGCGACGGGCAGGGGGCGCCTACGAGCAGTACTTC